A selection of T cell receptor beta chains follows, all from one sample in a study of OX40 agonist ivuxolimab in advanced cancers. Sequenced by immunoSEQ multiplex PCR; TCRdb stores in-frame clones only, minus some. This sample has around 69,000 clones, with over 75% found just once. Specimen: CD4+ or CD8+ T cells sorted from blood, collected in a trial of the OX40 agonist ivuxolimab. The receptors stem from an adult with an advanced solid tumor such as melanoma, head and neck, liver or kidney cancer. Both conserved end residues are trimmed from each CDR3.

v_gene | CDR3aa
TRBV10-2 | ASSEGQRIVEPQH
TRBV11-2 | ASSLAAGGTYEQY
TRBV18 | ASSPFARDRGIYGYT
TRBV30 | AWSVRPGTNTEAF
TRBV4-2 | ASSQDPTGFTPYEQY
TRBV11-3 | ASSLDKVAGPSAETQY
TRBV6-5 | ASSPGGKGNQPQH
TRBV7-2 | ASSYRRTEELF
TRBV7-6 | ASSGSGDRISGNTIY
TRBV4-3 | ASSLVVAGTYEQY
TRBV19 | ASSILSGVYGYT
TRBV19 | ASSRPGSGANVLT
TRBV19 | ASSTLLMSPLH
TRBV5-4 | ASSSAGLADSYEQY
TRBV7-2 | ASSATGIQPQH
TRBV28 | ASTDIGVPEAF
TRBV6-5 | ASSYKGTGHYEQY